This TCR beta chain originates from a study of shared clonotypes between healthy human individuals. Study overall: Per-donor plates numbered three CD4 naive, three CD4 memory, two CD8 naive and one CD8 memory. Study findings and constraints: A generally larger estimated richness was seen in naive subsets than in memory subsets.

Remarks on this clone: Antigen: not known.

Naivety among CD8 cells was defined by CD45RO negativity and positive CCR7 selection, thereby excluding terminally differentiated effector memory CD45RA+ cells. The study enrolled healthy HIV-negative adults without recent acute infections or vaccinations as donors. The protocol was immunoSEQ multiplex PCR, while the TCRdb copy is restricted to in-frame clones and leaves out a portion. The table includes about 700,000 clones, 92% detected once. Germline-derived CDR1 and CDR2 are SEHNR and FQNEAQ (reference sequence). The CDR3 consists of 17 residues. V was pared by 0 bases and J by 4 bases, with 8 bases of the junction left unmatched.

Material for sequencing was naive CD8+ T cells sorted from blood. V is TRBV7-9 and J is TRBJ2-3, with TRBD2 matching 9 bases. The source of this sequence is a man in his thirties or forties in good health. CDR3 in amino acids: CASSLATAGGPADTQYF. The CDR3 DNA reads TGTGCCAGCAGCTTAGCGACGGCGGGAGGGCCCGCAGATACGCAGTATTTT.